This is a list of T cell receptor beta chains from one sample in a study of PD-1 blockade in classical Hodgkin lymphoma. The repertoire was sequenced with immunoSEQ multiplex PCR; TCRdb's copy has only in-frame clones and lacks some. This table has nearly 55,000 clones, about 85% appearing once. The sequencing used peripheral blood mononuclear cells (PBMCs), collected at baseline. Every receptor here comes from a human donor with classical Hodgkin lymphoma. CDR3s leave out the opening cysteine and the closing phenylalanine or tryptophan.

V gene,J gene,CDR3 protein
TRBV19,TRBJ2-1,ASTTGNEQF
TRBV7-8,TRBJ1-1,ASRRLGGGGTEAF
TRBV9,TRBJ1-4,ASSVAGTGEKLF
TRBV6-5,TRBJ1-5,ASSYSRTGPGQPQH
TRBV27,TRBJ1-5,ASRPLGRAQPQH
TRBV6-6,TRBJ1-5,ASSLGQGSQPQH
TRBV30,TRBJ2-1,AWRPRGSYEQF
TRBV4-2,TRBJ2-3,ASSQWLGTGHSGSGTDTQY
TRBV27,TRBJ1-3,ASSFSGEPGNTIY
TRBV11-3,TRBJ2-2,ASRNQGESGELF
TRBV30,TRBJ2-5,AWSVGGPQETQY
TRBV7-2,TRBJ2-3,ASSFPGGGDTQY
TRBV7-2,TRBJ1-5,ASSLGDNSNQPQH
TRBV5-1,TRBJ2-5,ASSFIARAGETQY
TRBV10-3,TRBJ2-1,AISELTSGSGLNEQF
TRBV25-1,TRBJ2-1,ASSERGGSSYNEQF
TRBV30,TRBJ1-3,AWSGPSGNTIY
TRBV29-1,TRBJ1-2,SVEDTFNYGYT
TRBV9,TRBJ2-3,ASSVSSGSYDTQY
TRBV5-6,TRBJ2-7,ASSFTGTPYEQY
TRBV18,TRBJ2-2,ASSQGSRNTGELF
TRBV5-8,TRBJ1-6,AGRSFYNSPLH
TRBV2,TRBJ1-1,ASSNRQQNTEAF
TRBV4-1,TRBJ2-1,ASSQPGLAGVLEQF
TRBV2,TRBJ1-1,ASSRTRGRVLDTEAF
TRBV5-1,TRBJ2-3,ASRLAGVSDTQY
TRBV6-5,TRBJ2-1,ASSTSTGVNEQF
TRBV19,TRBJ1-5,ASRSVNQPQH
TRBV18,TRBJ2-7,ASSPSNTYEQY
TRBV30,TRBJ1-1,AWSVPDRGNTEAF
TRBV14,TRBJ2-5,ASSHPPSETQY
TRBV6-5,TRBJ2-7,ASRKARDREHEQY
TRBV6-5,TRBJ1-1,ASRRGLNTEAF
TRBV29-1,TRBJ1-3,SVRDLRSSSGNTIY
TRBV19,TRBJ1-5,ASSRGQTDQPQH
TRBV6-1,TRBJ1-2,ASSFYIGYT
TRBV7-2,TRBJ1-3,ASSSDLSSGNTIY
TRBV2,TRBJ1-5,ASSEGVQRDQPQH
TRBV5-1,TRBJ2-2,ASSPRLRTTNTGELF
TRBV11-2,TRBJ1-2,ASSLDPDRTPYGYT
TRBV29-1,TRBJ2-2,SVDRANTGELF
TRBV11-2,TRBJ2-2,ASSTQRERAGELF
TRBV4-1,TRBJ1-1,ASSQQDLNTEAF
TRBV5-4,TRBJ1-4,ASSRGQGGEKLF
TRBV7-6,TRBJ2-1,ASSLGSFTNSYNEQF
TRBV7-9,TRBJ1-5,ASSLWGEANQPQH
TRBV6-5,TRBJ2-2,ASSYWLQDTGELF
TRBV11-2,TRBJ2-3,ASSPLSGTGVTDTQY
TRBV30,TRBJ2-1,AWRRPGGPGEQF
TRBV7-7,TRBJ2-2,ASSLEWTGGYTGELF
TRBV7-2,TRBJ1-1,ASSERQIGIEAF
TRBV7-9,TRBJ1-1,ASSLRGASATEAF
TRBV4-2,TRBJ1-5,ASSQDGNQPQH
TRBV18,TRBJ2-1,ASSNSGRALVNEQF
TRBV7-9,TRBJ1-1,ASSLGQGARAF
TRBV4-2,TRBJ1-2,ASSQDTGGRLHYGYT
TRBV28,TRBJ2-5,ASTRGGTGGETQY
TRBV5-6,TRBJ2-7,ASSRREAYEQY
TRBV7-9,TRBJ2-3,ASSFSGLAPDTQY
TRBV10-3,TRBJ1-5,AISESINQPQH